The clone carrying this TCR beta chain occurred a few times. The data are from a study of T-cell reconstitution after alpha-beta-depleted transplantation in children. Library preparation (for TCRbeta) was performed with unique molecular identifiers. TCRdb re-derived calls from the PCR reads in MiXCR, one entry per CDR3 protein. Of about 370,000 distinct CDR3 sequences in the sample, just over 20% are singletons; the top ten hold 3.8%. Trimming cost V 4 bases and J 8 bases; bases outside gene matches: 3. The CDR3 loop spans 13 amino acids. Germline V gene lookup returns CDR1 SGHNT and CDR2 YENEEA. Sequencing used PBMCs from the stem cell graft donor, obtained from the stem cell graft. This clonotype was obtained from a human donor who donated a stem cell graft to a child with acute myeloid leukemia. The chain employs TRBV11-3 and TRBJ2-3; 10 positions match TRBD1. The CDR3 protein is CASSSGTGVTQYF. The CDR3 nucleotides read TGTGCCAGCAGCTCCGGGACAGGGGTTACGCAGTATTTT.